This T cell receptor (beta chain) was identified during a study of Graves' ophthalmopathy and Graves' hyperthyroidism. TCR beta CDR3 regions were amplified from RNA transcripts. An initial RT-PCR round employing HTBI primers preceded a second-round multiplex PCR. TCRdb independently ran MiXCR on the multiplex PCR reads; one entry per CDR3 protein. The table records more than 550,000 distinct CDR3 sequences, about two fifths of them present only once. This clonotype was observed a handful of times. Per germline, CDR1 SNHLY and CDR2 FYNNEI. The CDR3 spans 16 residues. Trimming stripped 3 bases from V and 3 bases from J, with 17 bases between. Clinical symptoms, serum thyroxine, TRAb, thyroid ultrasound and orbital computed tomography were relied on for diagnosis.

Material: peripheral blood. The source of this sequence is an adult man with Graves' ophthalmopathy. The V gene is TRBV2, the J gene TRBJ1-1; D uncertain. This chain's CDR3 is CASSDWQVGSYTEAFF. In DNA form, the CDR3 reads TGTGCCAGCAGTGATTGGCAGGTCGGGAGTTACACTGAAGCTTTCTTT. The variable domain in full, with the rest retrieved from reference TRBV2 and TRBJ1-1, is EPEVTQTPSHQVTQMGQEVILRCVPISNHLYFYWYRQILGQKVEFLVSFYNNEISEKSEIFDDQFSVERPDGSNFTLKIRSTKLEDSAMYFCASSDWQVGSYTEAFFGQGTRLTVV.